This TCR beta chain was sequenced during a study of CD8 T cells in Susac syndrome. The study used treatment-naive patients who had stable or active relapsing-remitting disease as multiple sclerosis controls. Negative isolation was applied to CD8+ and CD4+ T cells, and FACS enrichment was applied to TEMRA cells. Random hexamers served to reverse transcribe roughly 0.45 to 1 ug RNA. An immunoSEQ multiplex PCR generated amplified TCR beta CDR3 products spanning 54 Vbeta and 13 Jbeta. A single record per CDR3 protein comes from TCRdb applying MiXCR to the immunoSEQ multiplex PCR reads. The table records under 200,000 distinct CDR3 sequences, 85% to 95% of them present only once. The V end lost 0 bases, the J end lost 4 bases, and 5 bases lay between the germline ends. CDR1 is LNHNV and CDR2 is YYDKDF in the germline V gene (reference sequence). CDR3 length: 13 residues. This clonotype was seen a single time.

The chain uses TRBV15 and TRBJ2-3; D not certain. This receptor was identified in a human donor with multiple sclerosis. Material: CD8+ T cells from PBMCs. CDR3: CATSRDAADTQYF. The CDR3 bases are TGTGCCACCAGCAGAGATGCGGCAGATACGCAGTATTTT.